Each of the 32 T cell receptor beta chains below was sequenced from the same sample in a study of T cell repertoires in cytomegalovirus infection. Via MiXCR, TCRdb re-called the reads, giving one row per CDR3 protein. The data hold more than 150,000 distinct CDR3 sequences, with under 25% observed a single time. The specimen sequenced was PBMCs. The receptors were sampled from a human donor in good health (CMV status not recorded). Some clones in this sample may be carry-over from other donors' samples.

In this sample, this clonotype turned up a few times. The V call is TRBV19, the J call TRBJ2-3, with a tentative D call TRBD1 (5 bases). Germline V gives CDR1 LNHDA, CDR2 SQIVND (reference sequence). The CDR3 runs 14 residues. Trimming took 4 bases from V and 6 from J, leaving 14 bases between them. CDR3 protein: CASSTQVLGDTQYF. CDR3 DNA sequence: TGTGCCAGTAGTACACAGGTTCTTGGGGATACGCAGTATTTT.

This clonotype was counted many times. The chain carries TRBV7-3 and TRBJ2-2; 8 positions match TRBD2. Germline assignment: CDR1 SGHTA and CDR2 FQGTGA. This CDR3 has 18 amino acids. V shed 7 bases, J shed 3 bases, and the junction held 16 bases outside the gene matches. The CDR3 loop is CASTQRVSGSSDTGELFF. CDR3 DNA sequence: TGTGCCAGCACCCAAAGGGTCAGCGGGAGCTCTGACACCGGGGAGCTGTTTTTT.

The CDR3 region is CASSPHTGTGPYEQYF. Written as DNA, the CDR3 is TGTGCCAGCAGCCCTCATACCGGGACAGGTCCCTACGAGCAGTACTTC. This chain links TRBV7-9 with TRBJ2-7; TRBD1 matches 8 bases. The ends lost 5 bases at V and 2 bases at J; junction bases unmatched: 11. The CDR3 is made up of 16 amino acids. The germline V gene has CDR1 SEHNR and CDR2 FQNEAQ (reference sequence). Full variable domain (outside the CDR3, taken from reference TRBV7-9 and TRBJ2-7): DTGVSQNPRHKITKRGQNVTFRCDPISEHNRLYWYRQTLGQGPEFLTYFQNEAQLEKSRLLSDRFSAERPKGSFSTLEIQRTEQGDSAMYLCASSPHTGTGPYEQYFGPGTRLTVT.

This clonotype was seen ten or more times. The CDR3 protein is CASSQRQGVPEAFF. CDR3 DNA sequence: TGTGCCAGCAGCCAAAGACAGGGTGTGCCTGAAGCTTTCTTT. This chain uses TRBV7-2 with TRBJ1-1; 7 positions agree with TRBD1. Losses at the gene ends were 5 bases for V and 6 bases for J; bases not matched to a gene: 9. The CDR3 is made up of 14 amino acids. CDR1 and CDR2 from the germline V gene are SGHTA and FQGNSA.

This clonotype has a handful of counts. J is TRBJ1-5 and V is TRBV7-2; D uncertain. The CDR3 has 13 amino acids. Germline V CDR1 and CDR2: SGHTA, FQGNSA. V was clipped by 5 bases and J by 0 bases, with 5 bases between them. The CDR3 bases are TGTGCCAGCAGCGATGTTAGCAATCAGCCCCAGCATTTT. Amino acids: CASSDVSNQPQHF.

The V gene is TRBV7-3, the J gene TRBJ2-5; 12 nucleotides match TRBD2. Germline CDR1 reads SGHTA; CDR2 reads FQGTGA. CDR3 length equals 17 residues. The ends lost 2 bases at V and 5 bases at J; junction bases unmatched: 9. The CDR3 nucleotides are TGTGCCAGCAGCTTACGTCCTAGCGGGGGGGCCGGGGAGACCCAGTACTTC. Translating it yields CASSLRPSGGAGETQYF.

The rearrangement links TRBV28 to TRBJ2-5; unclear D gene. In germline, CDR1 is MDHEN, CDR2 SYDVKM. The CDR3 length is 12 residues. Trimming removed 8 bases at V and 4 bases at J, with 11 bases between. The CDR3, as DNA: TGTGCCAGCGGGCGATGGGGAGAGACCCAGTACTTC. Translated: CASGRWGETQYF.

The chain has TRBV20-1 and TRBJ2-7, with D tentatively TRBD2 (5 bases). The germline V gene encodes CDR1 DFQATT and CDR2 SNEGSKA (reference sequence). Trimming cost V 3 bases and J 4 bases, with 13 bases left between them. The CDR3 loop spans 13 amino acids. For the CDR3, the DNA is TGCAGTGCTAGTCTCGGGATGGCATACGAGCAGTACTTC. This encodes CSASLGMAYEQYF.

The chain links TRBV6-5 to TRBJ2-1; TRBD1 agrees at 10 bases. Germline trimming cut 0 bases from V and 7 bases from J; bases unmatched to any gene: 9. This CDR3 comprises 17 residues. Germline V gene data show CDR1 as MNHEY and CDR2 as SVGAGI. This CDR3 is CASSYSFGTGVRNEQFF. CDR3 bases: TGTGCCAGCAGTTACTCATTCGGGACAGGGGTAAGGAATGAGCAGTTCTTC.

This clonotype was seen at least ten times. The chain is built from TRBV12-3 or TRBV12-4 and TRBJ1-1; D is perhaps TRBD1 (6 bases). Trimming left V 3 bases short and J 8 bases short, with 19 bases between. The CDR3 length is 15 residues. The CDR3 sequence is CASSLGGAGLGEAFF. CDR3 DNA: TGTGCCAGCAGTTTGGGGGGGGCTGGGCTTGGGGAAGCTTTCTTT.

This clonotype was counted ten times or more. The CDR3 sequence: CASSPTAGGSTNTQYF. The CDR3 DNA reads TGTGCCAGCAGCCCGACCGCAGGGGGGTCGACAAATACGCAGTATTTT. The rearrangement joins TRBV7-8 to TRBJ2-3, with D perhaps TRBD1 (7 bases). There are 16 residues in the CDR3. V was cut by 5 bases and J by 7 bases, with 22 bases left in between. The germline CDR1 and CDR2 sequences are SGHVS and FQNEAQ.

This clonotype was observed at least ten times. The genes are TRBV6-1 and TRBJ2-3; TRBD2 might be the D (6 bases). The germline V gene encodes CDR1 MNHNS and CDR2 SASEGT. CDR3 length: 15 amino acids. V lost 1 base and J 0 bases, leaving 8 bases between the germline ends. The CDR3 loop is CASSEGRGSTDTQYF. As DNA, the CDR3 is TGTGCCAGCAGTGAAGGGCGGGGCAGCACAGATACGCAGTATTTT.

This clonotype was recorded a few times. V gene TRBV11-2 combines with J gene TRBJ2-2; a possible D gene is TRBD1 (6 bases). Looked up from germline, CDR1 is SGHAT and CDR2 is FQNNGV. V lost 10 bases and J lost 5, with 17 bases in between. CDR3 length: 14 amino acids. For the CDR3, the DNA is TGTGCCACCCTCCCCAGGGGCGCGACCGGGGAGCTGTTTTTT. This encodes CATLPRGATGELFF.

This clonotype was recorded many times. Written as DNA, the CDR3 is TGTGCCAGCAGCCCAGACAGGAGGTATGGCTACACCTTC. It is translated as CASSPDRRYGYTF. This chain links TRBV7-2 with TRBJ1-2; D perhaps matches TRBD1 (6 bases). The V and J ends lost 5 bases and 5 bases respectively, with 12 bases between them. The CDR3 loop spans 13 amino acids. Germline V gene sequence: CDR1 SGHTA, CDR2 FQGNSA.

The V and J genes are TRBV20-1 and TRBJ1-2; 9 nucleotides line up with TRBD1. Germline V gives CDR1 DFQATT, CDR2 SNEGSKA (reference sequence). The CDR3 totals 12 residues. The V gene end was trimmed by 7 bases and the J gene end by 4 bases; junction bases not matched to a gene: 4. CDR3: CSGQGGAYGYTF. CDR3 in DNA: TGCAGTGGACAGGGGGGCGCCTATGGCTACACCTTC.

There are a few counts of this clonotype. The chain is built from TRBV5-1 and TRBJ2-1, with D possibly being TRBD1 or TRBD2 (5 bases each). The CDR3 sequence is 16 residues long. CDR1 and CDR2 from the germline V gene are SGHRS and YFSETQ. V was pared by 0 bases and J by 7 bases, with 17 bases between. CDR3 sequence reads: CASSLALSGWGNEQFF. As DNA, the CDR3 is TGCGCCAGCAGCTTGGCCTTATCAGGGTGGGGGAATGAGCAGTTCTTC. Combining the CDR3 with reference TRBV5-1 and TRBJ2-1 gives the whole variable domain KAGVTQTPRYLIKTRGQQVTLSCSPISGHRSVSWYQQTPGQGLQFLFEYFSETQRNKGNFPGRFSGRQFSNSRSEMNVSTLELGDSALYLCASSLALSGWGNEQFFGPGTRLTVL.

This clonotype was recorded a few times. This chain connects TRBV19 to TRBJ1-1; D gene unclear. The V end lost 3 bases, the J end lost 6 bases, and 11 bases lay between the germline ends. This CDR3 has 13 residues. The V gene's germline CDR1 is LNHDA and CDR2 SQIVND (reference sequence). CDR3 coding DNA: TGTGCCAGTAGTATTGGGGTGCGGGCTGAAGCTTTCTTT. Protein: CASSIGVRAEAFF.

This clonotype appeared many times. The gene calls are TRBV7-2 and TRBJ2-3; tentatively, D is TRBD2 (7 bases). CDR1 SGHTA and CDR2 FQGNSA come from the germline V gene. This CDR3 is 14 amino acids long. The germline V and J ends were trimmed by 4 bases and 4 bases, with 12 bases remaining between them. The CDR3 nucleotides are TGTGCCAGCAGCTCAAGCGGGACACCAGATACGCAGTATTTT. This encodes CASSSSGTPDTQYF.

The chain has TRBV7-9 and TRBJ2-3, with 10 bases identical to TRBD2. The CDR3 totals 16 residues. The ends lost 3 bases at V and 4 bases at J; junction bases unmatched: 7. Per the germline V gene, CDR1 is SEHNR and CDR2 is FQNEAQ (reference sequence). The CDR3 protein is CASSFLSGGASDTQYF. The CDR3 DNA follows: TGTGCCAGCAGCTTCCTCAGCGGGGGGGCCTCAGATACGCAGTATTTT.

This clonotype was recorded at least ten times. This chain links TRBV7-9 with TRBJ1-2; TRBD1 agrees at 9 bases. Germline loops: CDR1 SEHNR, CDR2 FQNEAQ (reference sequence). This CDR3 has 16 residues. With V trimmed by 4 bases and J by 4 bases, 10 bases remained unmatched. CDR3: CASSSSTGGVTYGYTF. CDR3 bases: TGTGCCAGCAGCTCTTCAACAGGGGGCGTTACCTATGGCTACACCTTC.

Comments on this clonotype: A clone one base away is much larger, so this may be a read error. This sequence joins TRBV7-8 and TRBJ2-3; D is ambiguous. Germline V lookup: CDR1 SGHVS, CDR2 FQNEAQ. The CDR3 sequence is 17 residues long. CDR3 in DNA: TGTGCCAGCAGCTTTCGGCGAGTGCAGACGGTCACAGATTCGCAGTATTTT. Its protein is CASSFRRVQTVTDSQYF.

About this clonotype: An end of the junction differs from the germline gene, which may be a read error. The J gene is TRBJ2-3, the V gene TRBV7-2, with TRBD1 identical over 7 bases. Germline V gives CDR1 SGHTA, CDR2 FQGNSA. The CDR3 runs to 14 residues. The CDR3 loop is CASSLRGRTDTQCF. For the CDR3, the DNA is TGTGCCAGCAGCTTGAGGGGGCGCACAGATACGCAGTGTTTT.

The gene calls are TRBV28 and TRBJ2-1; D ambiguous. The length of the CDR3 is 13 residues. Trimming removed 6 bases at V and 8 bases at J, with 14 bases between. Germline CDR1 MDHEN, CDR2 SYDVKM. This CDR3 is CASSPPFWDEQFF. For the CDR3, the DNA is TGTGCCAGCAGCCCCCCTTTCTGGGATGAGCAGTTCTTC. Filled out from reference TRBV28 and TRBJ2-1, the complete variable domain reads DVKVTQSSRYLVKRTGEKVFLECVQDMDHENMFWYRQDPGLGLRLIYFSYDVKMKEKGDIPEGYSVSREKKERFSLILESASTNQTSMYLCASSPPFWDEQFFGPGTRLTVL.

J is TRBJ2-7 and V is TRBV15; D is tentatively TRBD1 or TRBD2 (7 bases each). CDR3 length: 18 residues. V gave up 1 base and J gave up 0 bases, with 19 bases separating them. Per germline, CDR1 LNHNV and CDR2 YYDKDF (reference sequence). In DNA, the CDR3 is TGTGCCACCAGCAGAGCCTTGGGGGGGACAGCAAGCTCCTACGAGCAGTACTTC. Translation gives CATSRALGGTASSYEQYF.

This clonotype was recorded many times. The chain carries TRBV12-3 or TRBV12-4 and TRBJ1-5; 7 bases are shared with TRBD1. Trimming took 7 bases from V and 4 from J; bases not matched to a gene: 1. The CDR3 totals 12 residues. CDR3 sequence reads: CASKQGNQPQHF. CDR3 bases: TGTGCCAGCAAACAGGGGAATCAGCCCCAGCATTTT.

This clonotype came up a few times. The V call is TRBV5-6, the J call TRBJ2-1; possible D gene TRBD2, 5 bases. The V gene's germline CDR1 is SGHDT and CDR2 YYEEEE. The V end was cut by 4 bases, the J end by 7 bases, with 21 bases between. This CDR3 comprises 16 residues. The CDR3 DNA sequence: TGTGCCAGCAGCCTCGGAGGCGTGGACTTTCGAAATGAGCAGTTCTTC. Translating it yields CASSLGGVDFRNEQFF.

This clonotype was detected a few times. This rearrangement joins TRBV4-1 to TRBJ1-6; D unresolved. V dropped 3 bases and J dropped 9 bases, with 12 bases sitting between them. This CDR3 region has 14 residues. Germline-derived CDR1 and CDR2 are MGHRA and YSYEKL. CDR3: CASSHGGGTSPLHF. The CDR3 DNA follows: TGCGCCAGCAGCCACGGCGGAGGTACTTCACCCCTCCACTTT.

The rearrangement uses TRBV7-8 and TRBJ2-5; 7 positions match TRBD2. Germline lookup yields CDR1 SGHVS and CDR2 FQNEAQ. V lost 5 bases, J lost 1 base, and 13 bases stayed unmatched. This CDR3 contains 17 residues. The chain's CDR3 is CASSPLEEASGQETQYF. CDR3 nucleotides: TGTGCCAGCAGCCCACTCGAGGAGGCTAGCGGCCAAGAGACCCAGTACTTC.

This clonotype has a handful of counts. V and J are TRBV10-2 and TRBJ1-1, with a weak D call TRBD1 (6 bases). CDR3 length equals 12 residues. The germline V gene has CDR1 WSHSY and CDR2 SAAADI. Trimming stripped 6 bases from V and 2 bases from J, with 7 bases between. The CDR3 DNA follows: TGCGCCAGCAGGACAGGCAACACTGAAGCTTTCTTT. As protein: CASRTGNTEAFF.

The sample holds a few counts of this clonotype. The rearrangement uses TRBV20-1 and TRBJ1-4, with D maybe TRBD1 (6 bases). V lost 0 bases and J 3 bases, leaving 8 bases between the germline ends. The CDR3 contains 14 residues. Germline V gene lookup returns CDR1 DFQATT and CDR2 SNEGSKA (reference sequence). CDR3 coding DNA: TGCAGTGCTAGAGAAACAGGGCCTAATGAAAAACTGTTTTTT. Its protein product is CSARETGPNEKLFF.

This clonotype has only a few counts. This sequence joins TRBV5-1 and TRBJ1-3; TRBD1 might be the D (6 bases). Per germline, CDR1 SGHRS and CDR2 YFSETQ. Trimming pared 3 bases from V and 0 bases from J, leaving 10 bases between. The CDR3 spans 15 residues. DNA for the CDR3: TGCGCCAGCAGCTCGACAGGAAACTCTGGAAACACCATATATTTT. Its translation is CASSSTGNSGNTIYF.

The table lists this clonotype with many counts. The chain has TRBV6-1 and TRBJ1-1; D unclear. The CDR3 covers 15 residues. Trimming shortened V by 6 bases and J by 0 bases, and 14 bases separated the two germline ends. The germline CDR1 and CDR2 sequences are MNHNS and SASEGT. CDR3: CASSPVTRVNTEAFF. The CDR3 DNA is TGTGCCAGCAGCCCGGTGACGAGGGTGAACACTGAAGCTTTCTTT.